This T cell receptor beta chain is drawn from a study of cytomegalovirus exposure and HLA in healthy donors. Study-wide results and caveats: Reported results showed that the classifier diagnosed cytomegalovirus status with high specificity and sensitivity. Looking again later, the authors saw that most CMV-associated TCR beta chains seemed HLA-restricted.

Worth noting for this clone: Its antigen remains unknown.

Everyone who donated was a healthy bone marrow donor. In the PCR, 60 Vbeta and 13 Jbeta primers were used. In the original processing: It was a later analysis that counted roughly 80 million unique TCR beta chains, of which approximately 9.9 million were shared. The assay was immunoSEQ multiplex PCR, and TCRdb's table has in-frame clones only and misses some. V and J calls and clone size are those listed in that table; D and trimming were worked out from the DNA. The data hold about 180,000 clones, with 75% to 85% observed a single time. V lost 2 bases and J lost 7; bases outside the gene matches: 10. The CDR3 consists of 16 residues. Germline V CDR1 and CDR2: SGHNT, YENEEA.

The sequence was obtained from a woman in her twenties or thirties in good health and CMV-seropositive. Input material: PBMCs. The V call is TRBV11-3, the J call TRBJ2-2; 7 bases fit TRBD2. The CDR3 DNA follows: TGTGCCAGCAGCTTATTTGCGGGGGTCGGGGACGGGGAGCTGTTTTTT. As protein: CASSLFAGVGDGELFF.